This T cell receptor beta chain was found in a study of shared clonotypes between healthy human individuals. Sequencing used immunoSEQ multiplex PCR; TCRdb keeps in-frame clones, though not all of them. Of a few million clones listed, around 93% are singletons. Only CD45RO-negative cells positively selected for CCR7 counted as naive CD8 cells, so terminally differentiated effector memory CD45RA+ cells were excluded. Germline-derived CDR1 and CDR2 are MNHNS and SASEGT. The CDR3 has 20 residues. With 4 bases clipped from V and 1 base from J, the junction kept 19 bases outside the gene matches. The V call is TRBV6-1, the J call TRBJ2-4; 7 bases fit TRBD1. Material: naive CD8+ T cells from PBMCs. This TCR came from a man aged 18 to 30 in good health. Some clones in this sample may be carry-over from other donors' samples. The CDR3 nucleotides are TGTGCCAGCAGTGGAACCGATTGGGACAGACTGATGATGGCCAAAAACATTCAGTACTTC. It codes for CASSGTDWDRLMMAKNIQYF.